This TCR beta chain came from a study of identifying expanded T cells in peripheral blood. Study-wide results and limits: Clone count variance between roughly 2-week samples rose with total template count. Around 1.2 clones differed between technical replicates, versus 16.4 and 19 over time.

Turning to this clone: Antigen: not known.

The repertoire was sequenced with immunoSEQ multiplex PCR; TCRdb's copy has only in-frame clones and lacks some. The sample contains around 100,000 clones, around 90% of which appear only once. Looked up from germline, CDR1 is SGHDT and CDR2 is YYEEEE. Between the trimmed V and J ends, which lost 1 base and 5 bases, there was a span of 16 bases. The CDR3 spans 17 residues. During the collection period, no donor immune events like infections were recorded. Sequencing was performed on blood. The V call is TRBV5-6, the J call TRBJ1-6, with a tentative D call TRBD1 (5 bases). This sequence originates from a person aged 18 to 70 in good health. CDR3 coding DNA: TGTGCCAGCAGCTTGTATCCCGACAGTACCAATAATTCACCCCTCCACTTT. It codes for CASSLYPDSTNNSPLHF.